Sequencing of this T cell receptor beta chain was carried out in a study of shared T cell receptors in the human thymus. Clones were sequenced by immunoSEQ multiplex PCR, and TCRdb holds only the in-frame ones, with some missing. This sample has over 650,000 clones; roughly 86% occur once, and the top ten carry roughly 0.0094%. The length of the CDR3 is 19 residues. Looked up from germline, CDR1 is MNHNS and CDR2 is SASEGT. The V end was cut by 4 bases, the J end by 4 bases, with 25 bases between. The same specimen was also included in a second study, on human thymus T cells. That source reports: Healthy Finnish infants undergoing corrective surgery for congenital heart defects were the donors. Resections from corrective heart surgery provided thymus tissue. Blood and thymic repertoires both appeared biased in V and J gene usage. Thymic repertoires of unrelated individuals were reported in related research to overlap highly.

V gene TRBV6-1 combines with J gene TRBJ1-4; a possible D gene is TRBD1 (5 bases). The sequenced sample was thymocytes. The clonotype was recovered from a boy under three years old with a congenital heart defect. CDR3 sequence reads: CASSAYGDRPGEVNEKLFF. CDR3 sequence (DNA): TGTGCCAGCAGTGCCTACGGAGATAGACCGGGGGAAGTTAATGAAAAACTGTTTTTT.